One sample yielded the 23 T cell receptor beta chains listed below, sequenced in a study of OX40 agonist ivuxolimab in advanced cancers. Profiled with immunoSEQ multiplex PCR; TCRdb holds only in-frame clones, not every one. The sample shows about 13,000 clones, 82% of them seen only once. This sample comprised CD4+ or CD8+ T cells sorted from blood, obtained in a trial of the OX40 agonist ivuxolimab. These receptors were taken from an adult with an advanced solid tumor such as melanoma, head and neck, liver or kidney cancer.

J is TRBJ1-2 and V is TRBV25-1; 10 positions match TRBD1. Trimming took 8 bases from V and 6 from J; bases not matched to a gene: 6. CDR1 MGHDK and CDR2 SYGVNS come from the germline V gene. The CDR3 covers 13 residues. In DNA form, the CDR3 reads TGTGCCAGCCGACAGGGGGCAGAGGATGGCTACACCTTC. This codes for CASRQGAEDGYTF.

Written as DNA, the CDR3 is TGTGCCAGCTTTTATGGGACAGGGGGATTCAGTGAGCAGTTCTTC. Its translation is CASFYGTGGFSEQFF. The rearrangement joins TRBV27 to TRBJ2-1; 11 bases fit TRBD1. The CDR3 runs 15 residues. CDR1 is MNHEY and CDR2 is SMNVEV in the germline V gene (reference sequence). J gave up 9 bases and V 8 bases, and 12 bases lay outside the gene matches.

This rearrangement joins TRBV4-2 to TRBJ2-1, with D tentatively TRBD1 or TRBD2 (5 bases each). The CDR3 covers 17 residues. Between the trimmed V and J ends, which lost 3 bases and 0 bases, there was a span of 15 bases. Germline V gene sequence: CDR1 LGHNA, CDR2 YNFKEQ. The CDR3 sequence is CASSQRPPGTSYNEQFF. CDR3 bases: TGTGCCAGCAGCCAGCGCCCCCCCGGGACCTCCTACAATGAGCAGTTCTTC.

This clone came up once. This chain joins TRBV5-1 and TRBJ2-3; D remains unclear. The germline gives CDR1 SGHRS, CDR2 YFSETQ. This CDR3 has 16 amino acids. The V and J ends lost 2 bases and 2 bases respectively, with 15 bases between them. The DNA for the CDR3 is TGCGCCAGCAGCTTACTGACCCGAACGATCACAGATACGCAGTATTTT. Its translation: CASSLLTRTITDTQYF.

This chain uses TRBV5-1 with TRBJ2-1, with a tentative D call TRBD2 (5 bases). Per the germline V gene, CDR1 is SGHRS and CDR2 is YFSETQ. Trimming took off 0 bases at V and 1 base at J, with 11 bases between the two ends. The CDR3 is 16 amino acids. CDR3 DNA: TGCGCCAGCAGCTTGGGAACGGGAAATTCCTACAATGAGCAGTTCTTC. It encodes CASSLGTGNSYNEQFF.

The J gene is TRBJ2-1, the V gene TRBV29-1, with no clear D. The CDR3 runs to 18 residues. V lost 3 bases and J 1 base, leaving 22 bases between the germline ends. Germline V gives CDR1 SQVTM, CDR2 ANQGSEA. CDR3 amino acids: CSVEIRITPDGSYNEQFF. The DNA of the CDR3 is TGCAGCGTTGAGATAAGAATAACTCCAGACGGGTCCTACAATGAGCAGTTCTTC.

J is TRBJ2-7 and V is TRBV27, with a possible D match to TRBD1 (6 bases). Germline assignment: CDR1 MNHEY and CDR2 SMNVEV (reference sequence). The V gene lost 4 bases and the J gene lost 3 bases, with 13 bases spanning the gap. This CDR3 has 14 amino acids. The DNA of the CDR3 is TGTGCCAGCAGTTCCAGGGGCTATATCTACGAGCAGTACTTC. The encoded protein is CASSSRGYIYEQYF.

V and J are TRBV11-2 and TRBJ2-7; TRBD1 agrees at 9 bases. Looked up from germline, CDR1 is SGHAT and CDR2 is FQNNGV. This CDR3 spans 15 amino acids. The ends lost 1 base at V and 3 bases at J; junction bases unmatched: 4. CDR3 region: CASSLGGTGNYEQYF. As DNA, the CDR3 is TGTGCCAGCAGCTTAGGAGGGACAGGGAACTACGAGCAGTACTTC.

This clone is termed large. The chain carries TRBV19 and TRBJ2-1, with D possibly matching TRBD2 (5 bases). CDR3 length: 13 residues. V shed 1 base and J shed 8 bases, with 9 bases lying between them. Germline V lookup: CDR1 LNHDA, CDR2 SQIVND (reference sequence). CDR3 sequence reads: CASSIASGDEQFF. The CDR3 DNA reads as TGTGCCAGTAGTATAGCGTCCGGGGATGAGCAGTTCTTC.

The chain uses TRBV19 and TRBJ1-2; TRBD1 aligns across 7 bases. After removal of 4 bases from V and 4 bases from J, the junction contained 3 bases not matched to a gene. The germline V gene has CDR1 LNHDA and CDR2 SQIVND (reference sequence). The CDR3 loop spans 13 amino acids. This chain's CDR3 is CASSTRDSYGYTF. CDR3 nucleotides: TGTGCCAGTAGTACCCGGGACAGCTATGGCTACACCTTC.

The chain links TRBV7-6 to TRBJ2-7; 7 bases fit TRBD1. The length of the CDR3 is 15 residues. Germline-derived CDR1 and CDR2 are SGHVS and FNYEAQ. The ends lost 5 bases at V and 2 bases at J; junction bases unmatched: 9. CDR3 DNA sequence: TGTGCCAGCAGCGTCGGGGACAGCTTAACCTACGAGCAGTACTTC. Translated: CASSVGDSLTYEQYF.

The CDR3: CASSLERDYYYEQYF. CDR3 sequence (DNA): TGTGCCAGCAGCTTGGAACGGGACTATTATTACGAGCAGTACTTC. The chain uses TRBV5-6 and TRBJ2-7; 7 nucleotides line up with TRBD2. The germline gives CDR1 SGHDT, CDR2 YYEEEE. CDR3 length equals 15 residues. The trim removed 0 bases at V and 4 bases at J, leaving 7 bases unmatched.

The gene calls are TRBV11-2 and TRBJ1-6, with a tentative D call TRBD1 (6 bases). Germline V gene sequence: CDR1 SGHAT, CDR2 FQNNGV. The V end was cut by 11 bases, the J end by 8 bases, with 19 bases between. The CDR3 has 14 residues. CDR3 in amino acids: CAVPSGGEDSPLHF. DNA of the CDR3: TGTGCCGTACCCTCCGGGGGCGAGGATTCACCCCTCCACTTT. The variable domain in full, completed from reference TRBV11-2 and TRBJ1-6, reads EAGVAQSPRYKIIEKRQSVAFWCNPISGHATLYWYQQILGQGPKLLIQFQNNGVVDDSQLPKDRFSAERLKGVDSTLKIQPAKLEDSAVYLCAVPSGGEDSPLHFGNGTRLTVT.

This clone was seen a single time. This rearrangement joins TRBV4-3 to TRBJ2-6; D unclear. Trimming removed 3 bases from V and 1 base from J, with 13 bases in between. CDR3 length: 17 amino acids. CDR1 is LGHNA and CDR2 is YSLEER in the germline V gene. The CDR3 bases are TGCGCCAGCAGCCACCTCGCCTCGGTGTCTGGGGCCAACGTCCTGACTTTC. It codes for CASSHLASVSGANVLTF.

This chain connects TRBV5-5 to TRBJ2-3; D unresolved. The germline gives CDR1 SGHKS, CDR2 YYEKEE (reference sequence). Trimming left V 3 bases short and J 2 bases short, with 4 bases between. CDR3 length: 12 amino acids. The chain's CDR3 is CASSSITDTQYF. The CDR3 DNA reads TGTGCCAGCAGCTCTATCACAGATACGCAGTATTTT.

This clone was picked up one time. The chain couples TRBV23-1 to TRBJ2-7; no definite D call. TRBV23-1 is labeled an ORF, and its function is uncertain. Trimming removed 8 bases at V and 0 bases at J, with 14 bases between. The CDR3 is 14 amino acids. CDR3 nucleotide sequence: TGCGCCAGCTGCTCCGCCGAGAGCTCCTACGAGCAGTACTTC. Amino acids: CASCSAESSYEQYF.

On this clone: The conserved final phenylalanine or tryptophan is absent from the CDR3, which likely points to a read error. The chain joins TRBV27 to TRBJ1-1, with TRBD1 as a possible D gene (6 bases). The CDR3 is 19 residues long. Trimming took off 3 bases at V and 1 base at J, with 24 bases between the two ends. The germline CDR1 and CDR2 sequences are MNHEY and SMNVEV (reference sequence). CDR3 residues: CASSFTSQGMDSRNTEAFL. DNA of the CDR3: TGTGCCAGCAGTTTTACTTCACAGGGTATGGATAGTCGGAACACTGAAGCTTTCCTT.

This chain connects TRBV19 to TRBJ2-6; D uncertain. Trimming took off 6 bases at V and 0 bases at J, with 9 bases between the two ends. The V gene's germline CDR1 is LNHDA and CDR2 SQIVND (reference sequence). The CDR3 runs to 15 residues. As DNA, the CDR3 is TGTGCCAGTAGCCCCAGCCGCTCTGGGGCCAACGTCCTGACTTTC. It specifies CASSPSRSGANVLTF.

The V call is TRBV11-1, the J call TRBJ1-5; D unclear. Germline loops: CDR1 SGHAT, CDR2 FQDESV (reference sequence). Trimming pared 4 bases from V and 1 base from J, leaving 5 bases between. The CDR3 runs to 13 residues. CDR3 DNA: TGTGCCAGCAGCTCCGGGAGCAATCAGCCCCAGCATTTT. Protein sequence: CASSSGSNQPQHF.

V and J are TRBV4-2 and TRBJ2-3; a possible D gene is TRBD2 (6 bases). The germline V gene encodes CDR1 LGHNA and CDR2 YNFKEQ. V was cut by 1 base and J by 7 bases, with 12 bases left in between. This CDR3 region has 14 residues. The CDR3 sequence is CASSQVGTDNTQYF. The DNA of the CDR3 is TGTGCCAGCAGCCAAGTAGGGACTGACAATACGCAGTATTTT.

The chain joins TRBV5-6 to TRBJ1-5, with D tentatively TRBD1 (6 bases). The V gene's germline CDR1 is SGHDT and CDR2 YYEEEE. The germline V and J ends were trimmed by 4 bases and 5 bases, with 13 bases remaining between them. The CDR3 is 14 amino acids. The DNA of the CDR3 is TGTGCCAGCAGCGCATGGACAGTCGATCAGCCCCAGCATTTT. Protein sequence: CASSAWTVDQPQHF.

The J gene is TRBJ1-5, the V gene TRBV4-2; D is ambiguous. V dropped 1 base and J dropped 2 bases, with 9 bases sitting between them. Germline values: CDR1 LGHNA, CDR2 YNFKEQ. The CDR3 contains 15 residues. The CDR3 reads CASSQGPMGNQPQHF. CDR3 nucleotides: TGTGCCAGCAGCCAAGGGCCGATGGGCAATCAGCCCCAGCATTTT.

This clone was picked up one time. The genes are TRBV4-1 and TRBJ2-1; 7 bases align to TRBD2. The CDR3 has 14 amino acids. Germline lookup yields CDR1 MGHRA and CDR2 YSYEKL. V lost 4 bases to trimming and J lost 9 bases; unmatched junction nucleotides: 9. CDR3 in DNA: TGCGCCAGCAGCCGACAGACTAGCAAGAGTGAGCAGTTCTTC. Its translation: CASSRQTSKSEQFF.